The 16 T cell receptor beta chains below all came from one sample that was sequenced in a study of shared clonotypes between healthy human individuals. TCRdb keeps only in-frame clones here, not all; method: immunoSEQ multiplex PCR. The table lists over 850,000 clones, around 78% of them singletons, with more than 0.5% in the top ten. Specimen: memory CD4+ T cells from PBMCs. Subset meaning: CD45RA-negative fraction. The receptors were gathered from a man aged 18 to 35 in good health. Some clones in this sample may be carry-over from other donors' samples.

This clone occurred once. The V call is TRBV28, the J call TRBJ1-5; D might be TRBD1 (5 bases). The germline gives CDR1 MDHEN, CDR2 SYDVKM. This CDR3 is built from 14 residues. The germline V and J ends were trimmed by 7 bases and 9 bases, with 19 bases remaining between them. For the CDR3, the DNA is TGTGCCAGCAACCCACGGGACGCGTTTCGGCCCCAGCATTTT. Translating it yields CASNPRDAFRPQHF.

This clone was seen at least ten times. The J gene is TRBJ1-2, the V gene TRBV18; 7 nucleotides align to TRBD1. J was trimmed by 8 bases and V by 5 bases; bases with no gene match: 5. The CDR3 is 12 residues long. Germline CDR1 reads KGHSH; CDR2 reads LQKENI. CDR3 nucleotide sequence: TGTGCCAGCTCAGTCTACAGGGGCGGCTACACCTTC. Translating it yields CASSVYRGGYTF.

A few counts support this clone. V is TRBV29-1 and J is TRBJ2-5; TRBD1 matches 7 bases. The germline gives CDR1 SQVTM, CDR2 ANQGSEA. Unmatched junction bases numbered 11, after V lost 5 bases and J lost 5 bases. CDR3 size: 14 residues. CDR3 coding DNA: TGCAGCGTTCGGTCACAGGGGAGCGTGGAGACCCAGTACTTC. As protein: CSVRSQGSVETQYF.

There are a few counts of this clone. The chain's CDR3 is CASSFTPGDTEAFF. In nucleotides, the CDR3 is TGCGCCAGCAGCTTTACCCCAGGGGACACTGAAGCTTTCTTT. This chain joins TRBV5-1 and TRBJ1-1, with a weak D call TRBD1 (6 bases). V was clipped by 2 bases and J by 3 bases, with 11 bases between them. There are 14 residues in the CDR3. Per germline, CDR1 SGHRS and CDR2 YFSETQ.

The chain links TRBV15 to TRBJ2-3; TRBD1 might be the D (6 bases). CDR1 LNHNV and CDR2 YYDKDF come from the germline V gene (reference sequence). The CDR3 runs to 15 residues. Trimming left V 1 base short and J 0 bases short, with 8 bases between. In nucleotides, the CDR3 is TGTGCCACCAGCAGAGGTGGGACAAGCACAGATACGCAGTATTTT. Protein sequence: CATSRGGTSTDTQYF. The full variable domain, with the rest looked up from reference TRBV15 and TRBJ2-3, is DAMVIQNPRYQVTQFGKPVTLSCSQTLNHNVMYWYQQKSSQAPKLLFHYYDKDFNNEADTPDNFQSRRPNTSFCFLDIRSPGLGDTAMYLCATSRGGTSTDTQYFGPGTRLTVL.

The chain uses TRBV28 and TRBJ2-6, with no clear D. This CDR3 region has 17 residues. V was shortened by 10 bases and J by 1 base, with 20 bases between the two germline ends. Germline V gives CDR1 MDHEN, CDR2 SYDVKM. CDR3 sequence reads: CATSGPNNSSGANVLTF. CDR3 coding DNA: TGTGCCACCTCTGGGCCCAATAACTCTTCTGGGGCCAACGTCCTGACTTTC.

CDR3 in amino acids: CASSAGTSGRLSYEQYF. CDR3 sequence (DNA): TGCGCCAGCAGCGCCGGGACTAGCGGGAGGTTGTCCTACGAGCAGTACTTC. J is TRBJ2-7 and V is TRBV5-1; TRBD2 matches at 15 bases. The CDR3 is made up of 17 amino acids. J gave up 1 base and V 4 bases, and 6 bases lay outside the gene matches. The germline V gene encodes CDR1 SGHRS and CDR2 YFSETQ. The variable domain in full, completed from reference TRBV5-1 and TRBJ2-7, reads KAGVTQTPRYLIKTRGQQVTLSCSPISGHRSVSWYQQTPGQGLQFLFEYFSETQRNKGNFPGRFSGRQFSNSRSEMNVSTLELGDSALYLCASSAGTSGRLSYEQYFGPGTRLTVT.

The J gene is TRBJ2-2, the V gene TRBV2; D perhaps matches TRBD2 (5 bases). Trimming took 4 bases from V and 1 from J, leaving 10 bases between them. Per germline, CDR1 SNHLY and CDR2 FYNNEI. CDR3 length equals 15 residues. DNA of the CDR3: TGTGCCAGCAGTGGAGGGAGAGGGAACACCGGGGAGCTGTTTTTT. It translates to CASSGGRGNTGELFF.

This clone was detected a few times. The CDR3 bases are TGTGCCACCAGCAGAGGAGAGGTGCATGGCTACACCTTC. Its translation is CATSRGEVHGYTF. The gene calls are TRBV15 and TRBJ1-2; no definite D call. The CDR3 has 13 amino acids. V dropped 1 base and J dropped 6 bases, with 9 bases sitting between them. Germline loops: CDR1 LNHNV, CDR2 YYDKDF (reference sequence). The full variable domain, its missing parts supplied by reference TRBV15 and TRBJ1-2, is DAMVIQNPRYQVTQFGKPVTLSCSQTLNHNVMYWYQQKSSQAPKLLFHYYDKDFNNEADTPDNFQSRRPNTSFCFLDIRSPGLGDTAMYLCATSRGEVHGYTFGSGTRLTVV.

The chain joins TRBV30 to TRBJ2-1; 12 bases agree with TRBD2. Germline-derived CDR1 and CDR2 are GTSNPN and SVGIG (reference sequence). The J segment lost 3 bases and the V segment lost 0 bases, leaving 6 bases of the junction unmatched. The CDR3 runs to 17 residues. The CDR3 here is CAWSVLGTSGFYNEQFF. The CDR3, as DNA: TGTGCCTGGAGTGTACTTGGGACTAGCGGGTTCTACAATGAGCAGTTCTTC.

The chain couples TRBV27 to TRBJ2-1; 8 bases align to TRBD2. The germline V gene has CDR1 MNHEY and CDR2 SMNVEV (reference sequence). The CDR3 sequence is 15 residues long. J lost 8 bases, V lost 4 bases, and 10 bases had no gene match. The CDR3 sequence: CASSSPSGSTYEQFF. The CDR3 DNA follows: TGTGCCAGCAGTTCTCCCAGCGGGAGTACGTATGAGCAGTTCTTC.

V gene TRBV6-1 combines with J gene TRBJ1-3; TRBD1 might be the D (5 bases). V was shortened by 7 bases and J by 4 bases, with 8 bases between the two germline ends. This CDR3 is built from 12 residues. Per the germline V gene, CDR1 is MNHNS and CDR2 is SASEGT. CDR3 bases: TGTGCCAGCACCGAGGGGGGAAACACCATATATTTT. As protein: CASTEGGNTIYF.

The chain has TRBV28 and TRBJ2-6; perhaps TRBD2 as D (5 bases). Germline values: CDR1 MDHEN, CDR2 SYDVKM. The CDR3 has 16 amino acids. Deletions cut 10 bases from V and 4 bases from J, with 20 bases between. CDR3 region: CATTLGLSLGANVLTF. In DNA, the CDR3 is TGTGCCACCACACTTGGACTTTCTCTGGGGGCCAACGTCCTGACTTTC.

The chain has TRBV9 and TRBJ1-1; TRBD1 might be the D (6 bases). Trimming took 0 bases from V and 8 from J, leaving 11 bases between them. Germline loops: CDR1 SGDLS, CDR2 YYNGEE. This CDR3 is built from 13 residues. The DNA of the CDR3 is TGTGCCAGCAGCGTAGCTCTCAGGGGCGAAGCTTTCTTT. It yields the protein CASSVALRGEAFF.

The gene calls are TRBV10-2 and TRBJ2-7, with 9 positions matching TRBD1. The CDR3 runs to 12 residues. Per germline, CDR1 WSHSY and CDR2 SAAADI. The V gene end was trimmed by 5 bases and the J gene end by 5 bases; junction bases not matched to a gene: 1. CDR3 coding DNA: TGCGCCAGCAGTAGGACAGGGGACGAGCAGTACTTC. As protein: CASSRTGDEQYF.

The chain combines TRBV10-1 with TRBJ2-2; D might be TRBD2 (5 bases). V was shortened by 0 bases and J by 6 bases, with 11 bases between the two germline ends. Germline CDR1 and CDR2: WNHNN and SYGVQD (reference sequence). The CDR3 has 15 residues. CDR3 in amino acids: CASSESRAGAGELFF. DNA of the CDR3: TGCGCCAGCAGTGAGTCCCGGGCCGGGGCCGGGGAGCTGTTTTTT.